This TCR beta chain was sequenced during a study of response to subunit inactivated influenza vaccine. CDR1 SGHVS and CDR2 FNYEAQ come from the germline V gene. The ends lost 1 base at V and 5 bases at J; junction bases unmatched: 5. This CDR3 has 15 residues. As for this clonotype: No antigen is known for it.

TCRdb re-called the RT-PCR reads with MiXCR, one entry per CDR3 protein. The data hold approximately 700,000 distinct CDR3 sequences, with over 11% observed a single time. General observations from the study: The authors suggested that few new T cells are recruited per seasonal influenza vaccination.

This chain links TRBV7-6 with TRBJ2-1; 7 nucleotides match TRBD1. The sequence was collected from a man aged 45-65 years who received an inactivated influenza vaccine. Specimen: PBMCs from blood, collected 14 days before vaccination. The CDR3 nucleotides read TGTGCCAGCAGCTTAGAGCGGACAGGCGACAATGAGCAGTTCTTC. It codes for CASSLERTGDNEQFF.